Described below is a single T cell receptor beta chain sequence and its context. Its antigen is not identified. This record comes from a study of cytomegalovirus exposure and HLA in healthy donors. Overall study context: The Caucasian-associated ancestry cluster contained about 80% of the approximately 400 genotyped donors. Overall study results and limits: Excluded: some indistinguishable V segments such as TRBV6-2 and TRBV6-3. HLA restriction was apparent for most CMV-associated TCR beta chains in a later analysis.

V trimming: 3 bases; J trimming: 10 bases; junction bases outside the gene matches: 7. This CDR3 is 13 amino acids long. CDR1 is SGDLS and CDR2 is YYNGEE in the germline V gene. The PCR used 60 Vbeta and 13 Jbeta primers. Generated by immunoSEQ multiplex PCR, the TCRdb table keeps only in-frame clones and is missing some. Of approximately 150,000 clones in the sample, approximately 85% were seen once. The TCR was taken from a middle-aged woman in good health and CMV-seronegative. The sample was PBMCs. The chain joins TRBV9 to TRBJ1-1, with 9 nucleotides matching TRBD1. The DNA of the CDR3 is TGTGCCAGCAGCGCCCGGACAGGGGATCGAGCTTTCTTT. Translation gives CASSARTGDRAFF.